The rows below give T cell receptor beta chains drawn from one sample of a study of identical twins. TCRdb recomputed calls from the 5' RACE reads with MiXCR, one row per CDR3 protein. The sample gives around 370,000 distinct CDR3 sequences, around 9% of which show up once; 8.5% to 10% is in the top ten. The sequencing input was naive T cells sorted from blood. The origin of the receptors is a woman between 45 and 60 years old in good health. The CDR3 runs from the conserved cysteine through the conserved F or W. The D gene is left open where the match is weak. Clone sizes are given selectively: once, few, many, or a class where the clone is expanded.

v_call	clone_size	j_call	d_call	cdr3_aa	cdr3_nt
TRBV4-1	many	TRBJ1-1	NA	CASSQDGRLNTEAFF	TGCGCCAGCAGCCAAGATGGACGGCTGAACACTGAAGCTTTCTTT
TRBV5-1	NA	TRBJ2-1	NA	CASSPSARYYNKQFF	TGCGCCAGCAGCCCGTCCGCGAGGTACTACAATAAGCAGTTCTTC
TRBV5-1	few	TRBJ2-2	TRBD2	CASSTRAGVTGELFF	TGCGCCAGCAGCACTCGGGCGGGAGTAACCGGGGAGCTGTTTTTT
TRBV5-1	few	TRBJ2-1	NA	CASSLATGPSIDEQFF	TGCGCCAGCAGCTTGGCCACGGGGCCTAGTATCGATGAGCAGTTCTTC
TRBV11-2	many	TRBJ2-6	NA	CASSSPLNLPALYANVLTF	TGTGCCAGCAGTAGCCCATTGAACCTACCAGCTCTGTACGCCAACGTCCTGACTTTC
TRBV29-1	NA	TRBJ2-6	TRBD1	CSVLGQASGANVLTF	TGCAGCGTCCTCGGACAGGCCTCTGGGGCCAACGTCCTGACTTTC
TRBV12-5	few	TRBJ1-1	NA	CASGRGGRTEAFF	TGTGCTAGTGGGCGAGGGGGAAGGACTGAAGCTTTCTTT
TRBV4-2	many	TRBJ2-2	TRBD1	CASSHSSGQGKIGELFF	TGTGCCAGCAGCCATAGTTCGGGACAGGGTAAAATCGGGGAGCTGTTTTTT
TRBV6-5	many	TRBJ2-2	NA	CASQRDTGELFF	TGTGCCAGCCAAAGGGACACCGGGGAGCTGTTTTTT
TRBV4-2	many	TRBJ2-2	TRBD2	CASSQEGGLAVTGELFF	TGTGCCAGCAGCCAAGAGGGTGGACTAGCGGTTACCGGGGAGCTGTTTTTT
TRBV11-3	NA	TRBJ2-3	TRBD1	CASSSSGTGGLTDTQYF	TGTGCCAGCAGCTCATCCGGGACAGGGGGATTGACAGATACGCAGTATTTT
TRBV15	few	TRBJ2-7	NA	CATSRPNYEQYF	TGTGCCACCAGCAGGCCAAACTACGAGCAGTACTTC
TRBV6-5	NA	TRBJ2-1	NA	CASSYSGLTRLNNEQFF	TGTGCCAGCAGTTACTCGGGGTTAACCCGACTAAACAATGAGCAGTTCTTC
TRBV7-2	NA	TRBJ2-7	TRBD2	CASSQNPGLAGGYEQYF	TGTGCCAGCAGCCAAAATCCGGGACTAGCGGGAGGGTACGAGCAGTACTTC
TRBV6-6	few	TRBJ1-1	NA	CASSYGGSRLEAFF	TGTGCCAGCAGTTACGGGGGTTCTAGGCTCGAAGCTTTCTTT
TRBV10-3	few	TRBJ2-7	TRBD2	CAIRSSGQDYEQYF	TGTGCCATCAGGTCTAGCGGCCAGGACTACGAGCAGTACTTC
TRBV5-1	NA	TRBJ1-4	TRBD1	CASGTGGQTNEKLFF	TGCGCCAGCGGCACAGGGGGCCAGACTAATGAAAAACTGTTTTTT
TRBV29-1	NA	TRBJ1-1	NA	CSVDRGPEAFF	TGCAGCGTTGACCGGGGGCCTGAAGCTTTCTTT
TRBV12-3/TRBV12-4	many	TRBJ2-2	NA	CASRKDSYIGELFF	TGTGCCAGCAGAAAGGACAGCTACATTGGGGAGCTGTTTTTT
TRBV3-1	few	TRBJ2-3	TRBD2	CASSQETIAGSTDTQYF	TGTGCCAGCAGCCAAGAAACAATAGCGGGATCCACAGATACGCAGTATTTT
TRBV5-1	NA	TRBJ1-1	NA	CASSPRGRNVNTEAFF	TGCGCCAGCAGCCCCAGAGGTCGGAATGTAAACACTGAAGCTTTCTTT
TRBV10-3	NA	TRBJ1-5	NA	CAIRGPGANQPQHF	TGTGCCATCAGGGGACCGGGGGCCAATCAGCCCCAGCATTTT
TRBV6-2/TRBV6-3	few	TRBJ2-7	TRBD2	CASSLAGEREQYF	TGTGCCAGCAGTCTGGCGGGAGAAAGGGAGCAGTACTTC
TRBV10-2	NA	TRBJ2-2	NA	CASSDLRGGTGELFF	TGCGCCAGCAGTGATCTTCGGGGCGGCACCGGGGAGCTGTTTTTT
TRBV5-1	many	TRBJ2-3	TRBD2	CASRIAGDSTDTQYF	TGCGCCAGCAGGATAGCGGGAGATAGCACAGATACGCAGTATTTT
TRBV5-1	NA	TRBJ1-1	NA	CASSLVPPSGTEAFF	TGCGCCAGCAGCTTGGTCCCGCCTTCGGGCACTGAAGCTTTCTTT
TRBV3-1	many	TRBJ2-7	NA	CASSQGTYEQYF	TGTGCCAGCAGCCAAGGCACCTACGAGCAGTACTTC